The 23 T cell receptor beta chains below come from one sample, sequenced in a study of blood T cell repertoires in COVID-19. Produced via immunoSEQ multiplex PCR; TCRdb's table is partial and in-frame only. Of 400,000 to 450,000 clones listed, approximately 90% are singletons. What was sequenced was peripheral blood. These TCRs come from a woman aged 25 to 39 with active or convalescent COVID-19.

This clone was detected once. The rearrangement uses TRBV3-1 (or the pseudogene TRBV3-2) and TRBJ2-4; 9 bases line up with TRBD2. V was pared by 4 bases and J by 0 bases, with 1 base of the junction left unmatched. Germline V CDR1 and CDR2: LGHDT, YNNKEL (reference sequence). This CDR3 has 15 amino acids. The CDR3 region is CASSLLAGAKNIQYF. For the CDR3, the DNA is TGTGCCAGCAGCCTACTAGCGGGAGCCAAAAACATTCAGTACTTC.

V is TRBV30 and J is TRBJ2-3, with 9 bases identical to TRBD2. From germline, CDR1 is GTSNPN and CDR2 SVGIG (reference sequence). CDR3 length: 15 amino acids. Germline trimming cut 4 bases from V and 0 bases from J; bases unmatched to any gene: 5. CDR3 amino acids: CAWIKSGRSTDTQYF. The CDR3 DNA sequence: TGTGCCTGGATAAAAAGCGGGAGGAGCACAGATACGCAGTATTTT. Using reference TRBV30 and TRBJ2-3 for the parts outside the CDR3, the full variable domain is SQTIHQWPATLVQPVGSPLSLECTVEGTSNPNLYWYRQAAGRGLQLLFYSVGIGQISSEVPQNLSASRPQDRQFILSSKKLLLSDSGFYLCAWIKSGRSTDTQYFGPGTRLTVL.

This clone was recorded many times. The chain uses TRBV2 and TRBJ1-4, with a possible D match to TRBD1 (5 bases). V dropped 8 bases and J dropped 5 bases, with 18 bases sitting between them. Germline V gene data show CDR1 as SNHLY and CDR2 as FYNNEI. There are 15 residues in the CDR3. CDR3 loop: CASSLSGQRNEKLFF. CDR3 coding DNA: TGTGCCAGCTCGTTATCAGGGCAAAGGAATGAAAAACTGTTTTTT.

The rearrangement joins TRBV6-4 to TRBJ2-7; 7 nucleotides align to TRBD1. The length of the CDR3 is 14 residues. Germline V gene lookup returns CDR1 MRHNA and CDR2 SNTAGT. Trimming took 2 bases from V and 1 from J; bases not matched to a gene: 2. CDR3 amino acids: CASSDRGQSYEQYF. The CDR3 bases are TGTGCCAGCAGTGACAGGGGGCAATCCTACGAGCAGTACTTC.

The gene calls are TRBV5-1 and TRBJ1-5, with D maybe TRBD1 (5 bases). Germline lookup yields CDR1 SGHRS and CDR2 YFSETQ. CDR3 length: 14 residues. Trimming pared 3 bases from V and 7 bases from J, leaving 14 bases between. CDR3 DNA sequence: TGCGCCAGCAGCTCGGAGGGGCCCGGGCAGCCCCAGCATTTT. It translates to CASSSEGPGQPQHF.

The rearrangement uses TRBV30 and TRBJ1-5; 7 bases match TRBD1. V dropped 1 base and J dropped 7; count of bases not matched to a gene: 7. The CDR3 has 14 residues. CDR1 and CDR2 from the germline V gene are GTSNPN and SVGIG (reference sequence). As DNA, the CDR3 is TGTGCCTGGAGTGCCGGACAGGCCGGGCAGCCCCAGCATTTT. Translated, it gives CAWSAGQAGQPQHF.

V and J are TRBV7-8 and TRBJ1-5, with D perhaps TRBD1 (6 bases). The ends were cut back, 4 bases at V and 4 bases at J, with 17 bases in the middle. CDR1 and CDR2 from the germline V gene are SGHVS and FQNEAQ. This CDR3 region has 16 residues. In DNA form, the CDR3 reads TGTGCCAGCAGCTCCGGGCCGGGGGGCCTAAATCAGCCCCAGCATTTT. Translating it yields CASSSGPGGLNQPQHF.

The genes are TRBV10-3 and TRBJ2-5; D is undetermined. Trimming cost V 8 bases and J 2 bases, with 12 bases left between them. There are 13 residues in the CDR3. Germline V gives CDR1 ENHRY, CDR2 SYGVKD. The CDR3 nucleotides read TGTGCCATCTCTCAGGATGCGCAAGAGACCCAGTACTTC. This gives the protein CAISQDAQETQYF.

The chain joins TRBV30 to TRBJ1-2, with 12 bases matching TRBD1. Germline values: CDR1 GTSNPN, CDR2 SVGIG (reference sequence). J gave up 8 bases and V 2 bases, and 6 bases lay outside the gene matches. The CDR3 spans 14 residues. As DNA, the CDR3 is TGTGCCTGGAGTCTCGGGGACAGGGGGCCCGGCTACACCTTC. It specifies CAWSLGDRGPGYTF. Drawing the rest from reference TRBV30 and TRBJ1-2, the complete variable domain is SQTIHQWPATLVQPVGSPLSLECTVEGTSNPNLYWYRQAAGRGLQLLFYSVGIGQISSEVPQNLSASRPQDRQFILSSKKLLLSDSGFYLCAWSLGDRGPGYTFGSGTRLTVV.

CDR3: CASSQGSGTLSGNTIYF. Here the CDR3 DNA reads TGTGCCAGCAGCCAAGGTAGTGGGACACTCTCTGGAAACACCATATATTTT. The chain is built from TRBV14 and TRBJ1-3; TRBD1 is a possible D gene (6 bases). Trimming left V 1 base short and J 0 bases short, with 13 bases between. Germline lookup yields CDR1 SGHDN and CDR2 FVKESK. This CDR3 is built from 17 residues.

This clone was counted once. The CDR3 DNA reads TGTGCCAGCGGGCCGACAGGAACTTACAATGAGCAGTTCTTC. Translating it yields CASGPTGTYNEQFF. The chain couples TRBV6-5 to TRBJ2-1; tentatively, D is TRBD1 (6 bases). The CDR3 is 14 amino acids. The V end was cut by 8 bases, the J end by 4 bases, with 15 bases between. From germline, CDR1 is MNHEY and CDR2 SVGAGI.

CDR3 DNA sequence: TGTGCCAGCAGTTTGACACCCTCGCAGCAGTACTTC. As protein: CASSLTPSQQYF. This chain links TRBV25-1 with TRBJ2-7, with no clear D. The germline gives CDR1 MGHDK, CDR2 SYGVNS. The germline V and J ends were trimmed by 5 bases and 8 bases, with 13 bases remaining between them. CDR3 length: 12 residues.

The gene calls are TRBV27 and TRBJ1-3; D ambiguous. The germline V gene encodes CDR1 MNHEY and CDR2 SMNVEV (reference sequence). This CDR3 has 16 amino acids. V was pared by 5 bases and J by 3 bases, with 17 bases between. The chain's CDR3 is CASSLAWADFGNTIYF. CDR3 bases: TGTGCCAGCAGTCTAGCATGGGCGGACTTTGGAAACACCATATATTTT.

The chain joins TRBV7-9 to TRBJ1-6; tentative D call: TRBD1 (6 bases). Trimming took 3 bases from V and 6 from J, leaving 18 bases between them. The germline CDR1 and CDR2 sequences are SEHNR and FQNEAQ (reference sequence). The CDR3 is 17 residues long. The CDR3 here is CASSFFSLGGPNSPLHF. The CDR3 nucleotides are TGTGCCAGCAGCTTCTTCTCCCTAGGGGGACCTAATTCACCCCTCCACTTT.

The chain couples TRBV5-4 to TRBJ2-7; TRBD2 agrees at 13 bases. The CDR3 sequence is 15 residues long. With V trimmed by 4 bases and J by 3 bases, 4 bases remained unmatched. The germline gives CDR1 SGHNT, CDR2 YYREEE (reference sequence). The CDR3 DNA reads TGTGCCAGCAGCCACGGGACTAGCGGGAACTACGAGCAGTACTTC. This translates into CASSHGTSGNYEQYF. Full variable domain (remainder filled in from reference TRBV5-4 and TRBJ2-7): ETGVTQSPTHLIKTRGQQVTLRCSSQSGHNTVSWYQQALGQGPQFIFQYYREEENGRGNFPPRFSGLQFPNYSSELNVNALELDDSALYLCASSHGTSGNYEQYFGPGTRLTVT.

The gene calls are TRBV30 and TRBJ1-5; a weak D match, TRBD1 (6 bases). V gave up 0 bases and J gave up 6 bases, with 15 bases separating them. Germline values: CDR1 GTSNPN, CDR2 SVGIG (reference sequence). The CDR3 covers 15 residues. CDR3 loop: CAWSVGGKSSQPQHF. The CDR3 DNA sequence: TGTGCCTGGAGTGTAGGGGGAAAGTCTAGTCAGCCCCAGCATTTT.

This chain joins TRBV4-1 and TRBJ1-1, with 12 bases that match TRBD1. The CDR3 contains 17 residues. Per the germline V gene, CDR1 is MGHRA and CDR2 is YSYEKL. The ends lost 1 base at V and 3 bases at J; junction bases unmatched: 6. The CDR3 spells CASSQGDRGRLDTEAFF. The CDR3 coding sequence is TGCGCCAGCAGCCAAGGGGACAGGGGGCGCCTGGACACTGAAGCTTTCTTT.

The V call is TRBV7-8, the J call TRBJ1-6; D gene unclear. The CDR3 totals 15 residues. CDR1 is SGHVS, CDR2 FQNEAQ, per germline. V was pared by 0 bases and J by 7 bases, with 10 bases between. The CDR3 sequence is CASSLAAGLNSPLHF. The DNA of the CDR3 is TGTGCCAGCAGCTTAGCGGCAGGCTTAAATTCACCCCTCCACTTT.

This clone was recorded only once. The gene calls are TRBV25-1 and TRBJ1-2; a possible D gene is TRBD1 (6 bases). Between the trimmed V and J ends, which lost 4 bases and 4 bases, there was a span of 13 bases. Germline V gene lookup returns CDR1 MGHDK and CDR2 SYGVNS. The CDR3 has 14 residues. CDR3 loop: CASSGGQAFYGYTF. The CDR3 DNA follows: TGTGCCAGCAGTGGGGGACAAGCCTTCTATGGCTACACCTTC.

This clone showed up just once. V is TRBV11-2 and J is TRBJ1-2; TRBD1 aligns across 9 bases. CDR3 length: 17 amino acids. V shed 1 base and J 0 bases; nucleotides not matched to a gene: 6. The germline CDR1 and CDR2 sequences are SGHAT and FQNNGV. The CDR3 DNA follows: TGTGCCAGCAGCTTAGGTATTACAGGGGGCACTAACTATGGCTACACCTTC. It specifies CASSLGITGGTNYGYTF.

This clone was observed a few times. The rearrangement joins TRBV6-5 to TRBJ2-7; D unresolved. Germline V gives CDR1 MNHEY, CDR2 SVGAGI. This CDR3 contains 11 residues. The V end lost 6 bases, the J end lost 3 bases, and 6 bases lay between the germline ends. CDR3 DNA sequence: TGTGCCAGCAGGTACCTCTACGAGCAGTACTTC. It encodes CASRYLYEQYF.

The chain joins TRBV18 to TRBJ2-2; TRBD2 is a possible D gene (5 bases). This CDR3 is built from 14 residues. The germline V gene encodes CDR1 KGHSH and CDR2 LQKENI. The germline V and J ends were trimmed by 2 bases and 4 bases, with 8 bases remaining between them. CDR3 protein: CASSPAGSTGELFF. CDR3 nucleotide sequence: TGTGCCAGCTCACCAGCGGGCTCCACCGGGGAGCTGTTTTTT.

This sequence joins TRBV7-6 and TRBJ2-2, with a possible D match to TRBD2 (6 bases). Trimming left V 6 bases short and J 4 bases short, with 21 bases between. Germline V gene lookup returns CDR1 SGHVS and CDR2 FNYEAQ. The CDR3 covers 17 residues. CDR3 in amino acids: CASSSNEQRASTGELFF. The CDR3 DNA reads TGTGCCAGCAGTAGTAACGAGCAGCGGGCCTCCACCGGGGAGCTGTTTTTT.